In this sample, the clone carrying this T cell receptor beta chain turned up once. The data stem from a study of blood T cell repertoires in COVID-19. On the study more broadly: T cells, B-cell-depleted T cells, or PBMCs provided the cDNA or gDNA that served as material.

How the authors handled the data: Reference gene primer amplification gave nucleated cell count estimates. Sequenced by immunoSEQ multiplex PCR; TCRdb stores in-frame clones only, minus some. Clonal size and the V and J genes are those of that table, whereas D and trimming came from the DNA. Among 250,000 to 300,000 clones, roughly 89% were seen once, and the ten largest hold roughly 2.2%. The CDR3 has 16 amino acids. The V segment lost 0 bases and the J segment 2 bases; nucleotides outside the gene matches: 3. Germline V gives CDR1 LGHDT, CDR2 YNNKEL (reference sequence). Patients of the Seattle cohort, enrolled during active infection, were followed longitudinally.

The chain couples TRBV3-1 (or the pseudogene TRBV3-2) to TRBJ2-3; 9 bases match TRBD2. Sequenced: peripheral blood. This clonotype was sampled from an older woman with COVID-19, enrolled during active disease. This chain's CDR3 is CASSQDLAGPTDTQYF. CDR3 DNA: TGTGCCAGCAGCCAAGATCTAGCGGGGCCCACAGATACGCAGTATTTT.